A selection of T cell receptor beta chains follows, all from one sample in a study of chemoradiotherapy in HPV16-positive cancers. Data came from immunoSEQ multiplex PCR; TCRdb stores just in-frame clones and leaves some out. The sample shows some 8,800 clones, around 66% of them seen only once. Sampling was performed from a patient who underwent chemoradiotherapy. The receptors come from a human donor with HPV-associated anogenital cancer. Each CDR3 is given with its conserved first and last residue. Fields, in order: CDR3 length, V gene, D gene, J gene, clone size, CDR3 protein, CDR3 DNA. A D gene is named only where the DNA matches it firmly. For some rows the clone size is stated as once, few or many, or as a class when expanded; others skip it.

10,TRBV29-1,NA,TRBJ1-2,few,CSVAEGGYTF,TGCAGCGTTGCTGAGGGTGGCTACACCTTC
14,TRBV7-2,NA,TRBJ2-3,NA,CASSLGLLTDTQYF,TGTGCCAGCAGCTTAGGGCTACTGACAGATACGCAGTATTTT
13,TRBV18,NA,TRBJ1-3,NA,CASSGSSGNTIYF,TGTGCCAGCTCGGGGTCGAGCGGAAACACCATATATTTT
18,TRBV7-2,TRBD2,TRBJ2-5,NA,CASSLEGVSRGGQETQYF,TGTGCCAGCAGCTTAGAAGGGGTTTCGCGGGGGGGCCAAGAGACCCAGTACTTC
13,TRBV30,TRBD1,TRBJ1-1,once,CAWRTGGRTEAFF,TGTGCCTGGAGAACAGGGGGGAGGACTGAAGCTTTCTTT
13,TRBV2,TRBD1,TRBJ2-2,NA,CASRYRGTGELFF,TGTGCCAGCAGGTACAGGGGAACCGGGGAGCTGTTTTTT
16,TRBV28,TRBD1,TRBJ2-3,NA,CASRNMDRSSGDTQYF,TGTGCCAGCAGAAATATGGACAGGTCATCAGGCGATACGCAGTATTTT
14,TRBV9,NA,TRBJ2-7,large,CASSVDLGSNEQYF,TGTGCCAGCAGCGTGGACCTGGGCAGTAATGAGCAGTACTTC
15,TRBV30,NA,TRBJ1-4,once,CAWSAGRGFGEKLFF,TGTGCCTGGAGTGCCGGACGAGGTTTCGGTGAAAAACTGTTTTTT
17,TRBV4-3,NA,TRBJ1-4,NA,CASSRGKPGLNNEKLFF,TGCGCCAGCAGCCGAGGGAAACCGGGGTTAAATAATGAAAAACTGTTTTTT
12,TRBV30,TRBD1,TRBJ1-5,few,CAWGQGLQPQHF,TGTGCCTGGGGACAGGGGCTTCAGCCCCAGCATTTT
13,TRBV18,NA,TRBJ1-2,few,CASSPGQESGYTF,TGTGCCAGCTCACCGGGGCAGGAAAGTGGCTACACCTTC
17,TRBV9,TRBD2,TRBJ2-3,once,CASGRTGRGGNTDTQYF,TGTGCCAGCGGACGTACCGGGCGGGGGGGCAACACAGATACGCAGTATTTT
15,TRBV7-2,NA,TRBJ1-4,NA,CASSLGGSFGEKLFF,TGTGCCAGCAGCCTGGGGGGCAGTTTCGGAGAAAAACTGTTTTTT
16,TRBV6-5,NA,TRBJ1-3,NA,CASSSGRLLSGNTIYF,TGTGCCAGCAGTTCCGGCAGATTACTCTCTGGAAACACCATATATTTT
14,TRBV6-1,NA,TRBJ1-1,NA,CASSATEGNTEAFF,TGTGCCAGCAGTGCGACGGAGGGTAACACTGAAGCTTTCTTT
15,TRBV16,TRBD2,TRBJ2-3,NA,CASSQLAGFRDTQYF,TGTGCCAGCAGCCAACTAGCGGGGTTCCGCGATACGCAGTATTTT
19,TRBV19,TRBD2,TRBJ2-1,NA,CASSVFLAGEVLFYNEQFF,TGTGCCAGTAGTGTCTTCCTAGCGGGGGAAGTTCTGTTCTACAATGAGCAGTTCTTC
14,TRBV18,NA,TRBJ1-2,few,CASSPEGGSYGYTF,TGTGCCAGCTCACCAGAGGGGGGGAGCTATGGCTACACCTTC
13,TRBV7-9,TRBD1,TRBJ1-1,few,CASSATGDTEAFF,TGTGCCAGCAGCGCCACAGGGGACACTGAAGCTTTCTTT
15,TRBV5-7,NA,TRBJ1-1,NA,CASRCRTDFQTEAFF,TGTGCCAGCAGATGCAGGACAGATTTTCAGACTGAAGCTTTCTTT
15,TRBV27,TRBD2,TRBJ2-2,NA,CASSRLAGGPGELFF,TGTGCCAGCAGTAGACTAGCGGGGGGGCCCGGGGAGCTGTTTTTT
14,TRBV7-2,TRBD1,TRBJ2-5,NA,CASSGTGGWETQYF,TGTGCCAGCAGCGGGACAGGGGGATGGGAGACCCAGTACTTC
15,TRBV7-9,NA,TRBJ2-7,NA,CASSPEGGRKHEQYF,TGTGCCAGCAGCCCAGAGGGGGGGCGGAAACACGAGCAGTACTTC
16,TRBV28,NA,TRBJ1-3,NA,CASSLGLKTTGNTIYF,TGTGCCAGCAGTTTAGGGCTAAAAACCACTGGAAACACCATATATTTT
15,TRBV19,NA,TRBJ1-5,NA,CATRGKTGYHQPQHF,TGTGCCACCCGAGGCAAGACAGGATACCATCAGCCCCAGCATTTT
17,TRBV15,TRBD2,TRBJ2-1,NA,CATSRDISGGGANEQFF,TGTGCCACCAGCAGAGATATATCCGGCGGGGGGGCGAATGAGCAGTTCTTC
15,TRBV5-5,NA,TRBJ1-1,NA,CASSFGWALNTEAFF,TGTGCCAGCAGCTTTGGATGGGCCCTGAACACTGAAGCTTTCTTT
17,TRBV5-4,NA,TRBJ1-3,NA,CASSPGTSGYSGNTIYF,TGTGCCAGCAGTCCGGGGACATCTGGATACTCTGGAAACACCATATATTTT
14,TRBV10-2,NA,TRBJ1-1,NA,CASSDLGTNTEAFF,TGCGCCAGCAGTGATCTGGGAACGAACACTGAAGCTTTCTTT
16,TRBV7-9,NA,TRBJ2-3,NA,CASSLNGGGFTDTQYF,TGTGCCAGCAGCTTAAATGGTGGGGGTTTCACAGATACGCAGTATTTT
16,TRBV27,NA,TRBJ1-2,NA,CASLFPRDRANYGYTF,TGTGCCAGCCTCTTTCCCAGAGACAGAGCTAACTATGGCTACACCTTC
18,TRBV5-4,NA,TRBJ2-6,once,CASSRGTRGSTGANVLTF,TGTGCCAGCAGCCGGGGTACTCGGGGGAGCACTGGGGCCAACGTCCTGACTTTC
14,TRBV2,NA,TRBJ1-4,NA,CAISRIRANEKLFF,TGTGCCATCAGTAGGATAAGGGCTAATGAAAAACTGTTTTTT
16,TRBV4-1,TRBD2,TRBJ2-5,NA,CASSQDHASGAVTQYF,TGCGCCAGCAGCCAAGATCACGCTAGCGGGGCGGTGACCCAGTACTTC
14,TRBV9,NA,TRBJ1-2,NA,CASSPGASNYGYTF,TGTGCCAGCAGCCCAGGGGCCTCTAACTATGGCTACACCTTC
18,TRBV5-1,NA,TRBJ1-3,NA,CASSPTPPSLDSGNTIYF,TGCGCCAGCAGCCCGACCCCCCCTTCCCTTGACTCTGGAAACACCATATATTTT
14,TRBV28,TRBD1,TRBJ2-1,NA,CASSIRGFYNEQFF,TGTGCCAGCAGCATCAGGGGGTTTTACAATGAGCAGTTCTTC
17,TRBV30,TRBD1,TRBJ1-2,NA,CAWSAWDRGDNGYGYTF,TGTGCCTGGAGTGCATGGGACAGGGGGGATAATGGCTATGGCTACACCTTC
18,TRBV18,NA,TRBJ1-6,NA,CASSPRDPSSSGNSPLHF,TGTGCCAGCTCACCCCGGGACCCCTCGAGTTCTGGTAATTCACCCCTCCACTTT
12,TRBV7-9,NA,TRBJ2-7,few,CASSGGTLEQYF,TGTGCCAGCAGTGGTGGCACCCTCGAGCAGTACTTC
14,TRBV30,NA,TRBJ1-5,NA,CAWSGGFGNQPQHF,TGTGCCTGGAGCGGGGGTTTTGGCAATCAGCCCCAGCATTTT
14,TRBV9,NA,TRBJ1-1,few,CASSPQAVNTEAFF,TGTGCCAGCAGCCCCCAGGCAGTAAACACTGAAGCTTTCTTT
18,TRBV4-3,TRBD1,TRBJ1-6,few,CASSLQHGQGNTNSPLHF,TGCGCCAGCAGCCTCCAACACGGACAGGGCAATACTAATTCACCCCTCCACTTT
16,TRBV9,NA,TRBJ1-3,NA,CASSVATRTDGNTIYF,TGTGCCAGCAGCGTAGCTACGCGGACAGATGGAAACACCATATATTTT
13,TRBV2,NA,TRBJ2-5,once,CASRLDIQKTQYF,TGTGCCAGCAGACTAGATATCCAGAAGACCCAGTACTTC
13,TRBV29-1,NA,TRBJ2-3,NA,CSASWDGSYTQYF,TGCAGCGCGAGCTGGGACGGGTCTTATACGCAGTATTTT
14,TRBV29-1,NA,TRBJ2-3,NA,CSVDEGEPTDTQYF,TGCAGCGTTGATGAGGGGGAACCCACAGATACGCAGTATTTT
16,TRBV7-8,TRBD1,TRBJ1-2,few,CASSLAGTGGARGYTF,TGTGCCAGCAGCTTAGCGGGGACAGGGGGCGCGAGAGGCTACACCTTC
14,TRBV5-4,TRBD1,TRBJ1-1,NA,CASSLGGQRTEAFF,TGTGCCAGCAGCTTGGGGGGACAGCGCACTGAAGCTTTCTTT
15,TRBV28,TRBD1,TRBJ1-1,NA,CASSKAGQMNTEAFF,TGTGCCAGCAGTAAGGCGGGACAGATGAACACTGAAGCTTTCTTT
12,TRBV29-1,NA,TRBJ2-3,NA,CSVVLGPDTQYF,TGCAGCGTTGTACTGGGCCCAGATACGCAGTATTTT
16,TRBV5-4,NA,TRBJ2-2,NA,CASSLGYGPNTGELFF,TGTGCCAGCAGCTTGGGGTATGGTCCGAACACCGGGGAGCTGTTTTTT
17,TRBV2,TRBD2,TRBJ2-1,NA,CASSPHPLAGSSNEQFF,TGTGCCAGCAGCCCCCACCCACTAGCGGGGAGCAGCAATGAGCAGTTCTTC